This TCR beta chain was sequenced in a study of blood T cells in healthy people across ages. Concerning this clonotype: The junction departs from germline at one end; a sequencing error may be responsible.

The CDR3 sequence is 14 residues long. A J-beta primer mix and a sample-barcoded 5' primer were used in a second PCR of about 7 to 12 cycles. TCRdb independently ran MiXCR on the 5' RACE reads; one entry per CDR3 protein. The data contain around 1,000,000 distinct CDR3 sequences, under 30% of them seen just once; the ten biggest clones take up about 0.8%. Another study also made use of these data, one on T cells of mothers and their children.

The TCR sequence derives from a girl aged 2 to 9 in good health. The genes are TRBV12-3 or TRBV12-4 and TRBJ2-5; D possibly corresponds to TRBD2 (6 bases). The source material was blood. For the CDR3, the DNA is TGTGCCAACAGTTTCTTTGGCGGGGAAGAGACCCAGTACTTC. Protein: CANSFFGGEETQYF.